The source of this TCR beta chain is a study of molecular identifiers for immune sequencing clone quantification. In this sample, this clonotype turned up many times. Previously described methods and listed TCR primers were employed for the bulk TCR libraries. MiXCR, applied by TCRdb to the PCR reads, yields one record per CDR3 protein. The sample has approximately 550,000 distinct CDR3 sequences; less than 30% are singletons. The sequence came from a human donor in good health. Some libraries in this study had Jurkat cell RNA spiked in. Sample: naive CD8+ T cells from blood, with Jurkat cell RNA spiked in. As for subset: FACS-sorted CD8+CD4-CCR7+CD45RA+ naive T cells.

CDR3 DNA sequence: TGCAGTGCTAGAGGTTATGGGGGCACTGAAGCTTTCTTT. Protein: CSARGYGGTEAFF. The rearrangement links TRBV20-1 to TRBJ1-1; weak D call: TRBD1 (5 bases). This CDR3 has 13 residues. Looked up from germline, CDR1 is DFQATT and CDR2 is SNEGSKA (reference sequence). V was shortened by 1 base and J by 4 bases, with 10 bases between the two germline ends.